These 14 T cell receptor beta chains share one sample of origin, sequenced in a study of siplizumab effects on memory and regulatory T cells. TCRdb's table, derived via immunoSEQ multiplex PCR, lists solely in-frame clones and lacks some. The data hold some 96,000 clones, with around 93% observed a single time. What was sequenced was non-Treg CD4+ T cells sorted from blood. These receptors came from a human donor in good health.

This rearrangement joins TRBV28 to TRBJ1-5; D unclear. The CDR3 is 12 residues long. Germline V gene sequence: CDR1 MDHEN, CDR2 SYDVKM. Trimming took 10 bases from V and 3 from J, leaving 10 bases between them. The CDR3 DNA reads as TGTGCCACGACACAAAACAATCAGCCCCAGCATTTT. This sequence encodes CATTQNNQPQHF.

Comment on this clone: An end of the junction does not agree with germline; a read error may underlie this. J is TRBJ2-7 and V is TRBV7-3; D not certain. The CDR3 runs 12 residues. Germline V gene lookup returns CDR1 SGHTA and CDR2 FQGTGA. The CDR3 DNA follows: TGTGTCAGCAGCCCCGGTGCCTACGAGCAGTACTTC. Translation: CVSSPGAYEQYF.

The chain is built from TRBV7-8 and TRBJ1-2; weak D call: TRBD1 (5 bases). Trimming pared 0 bases from V and 8 bases from J, leaving 13 bases between. The CDR3 is 14 residues long. Germline V gene lookup returns CDR1 SGHVS and CDR2 FQNEAQ. CDR3 sequence: CASSLAGEGWGYTF. The CDR3, as DNA: TGTGCCAGCAGCTTAGCCGGGGAGGGGTGGGGCTACACCTTC.

The V call is TRBV28, the J call TRBJ2-7; tentatively, D is TRBD1 (5 bases). Per germline, CDR1 MDHEN and CDR2 SYDVKM. V was cut by 7 bases and J by 2 bases, with 18 bases left in between. This CDR3 has 15 amino acids. The CDR3 nucleotides read TGTGCCAGCAAGCTTGACAGTCTCGGCGCCTACGAGCAGTACTTC. As protein: CASKLDSLGAYEQYF.

Of note for this clone: Relative to the germline gene, one junction end is altered; a read error may explain this. The J gene is TRBJ1-1, the V gene TRBV7-7; D ambiguous. From germline, CDR1 is SSHAT and CDR2 FNYEAQ (reference sequence). This CDR3 has 13 residues. The CDR3 nucleotides are TGTGCTAGCAGCTTACTTCTGGGAACTGAAGCTTTCTTT. Translation gives CASSLLLGTEAFF.

The chain uses TRBV5-1 and TRBJ2-7, with 10 bases that match TRBD1. The CDR3 is 15 residues long. Trimming took 3 bases from V and 2 from J; bases not matched to a gene: 5. Per the germline V gene, CDR1 is SGHRS and CDR2 is YFSETQ. CDR3 loop: CASSSRQGAPYEQYF. The CDR3 bases are TGCGCCAGCAGCTCCCGACAGGGGGCCCCCTACGAGCAGTACTTC.

The chain is built from TRBV6-5 and TRBJ2-7, with TRBD1 matching over 8 bases. Germline loops: CDR1 MNHEY, CDR2 SVGAGI. The V and J ends lost 7 bases and 0 bases, in that order; junction bases with no gene match: 5. This CDR3 comprises 14 residues. As DNA, the CDR3 is TGTGCCAGCAAACGACAGGGGACCTCCTACGAGCAGTACTTC. The encoded protein is CASKRQGTSYEQYF.

This chain links TRBV9 with TRBJ1-2, with 9 bases aligning to TRBD1. Germline V gene data show CDR1 as SGDLS and CDR2 as YYNGEE. J gave up 7 bases and V 5 bases, and 6 bases lay outside the gene matches. This CDR3 has 13 residues. The CDR3 bases are TGTGCCAGCAGTATAACAGGGGGCCTTGGCTACACCTTC. Its protein product is CASSITGGLGYTF.

The chain combines TRBV14 with TRBJ2-1, with D maybe TRBD1 (6 bases). Germline V gene sequence: CDR1 SGHDN, CDR2 FVKESK. The length of the CDR3 is 13 residues. Between the trimmed V and J ends, which lost 5 bases and 3 bases, there was a span of 8 bases. In DNA form, the CDR3 reads TGTGCCAGCAGCTCAGGGGTCTACAATGAGCAGTTCTTC. This encodes CASSSGVYNEQFF.

V gene TRBV5-1 combines with J gene TRBJ2-1; 13 bases are shared with TRBD2. The germline gives CDR1 SGHRS, CDR2 YFSETQ. This CDR3 spans 16 amino acids. V lost 2 bases to trimming and J lost 7 bases; unmatched junction nucleotides: 6. The CDR3 region is CASSFSTSGRVNEQFF. The CDR3 nucleotides read TGCGCCAGCAGCTTCAGTACTAGCGGGAGGGTAAATGAGCAGTTCTTC. The variable domain in full, with the rest retrieved from reference TRBV5-1 and TRBJ2-1, is KAGVTQTPRYLIKTRGQQVTLSCSPISGHRSVSWYQQTPGQGLQFLFEYFSETQRNKGNFPGRFSGRQFSNSRSEMNVSTLELGDSALYLCASSFSTSGRVNEQFFGPGTRLTVL.

This chain joins TRBV30 and TRBJ2-3, with a tentative D call TRBD2 (6 bases). The CDR3 contains 15 residues. V lost 0 bases and J lost 3, with 13 bases in between. From germline, CDR1 is GTSNPN and CDR2 SVGIG (reference sequence). CDR3 in amino acids: CAWSVHGGTTDTQYF. CDR3 coding DNA: TGTGCCTGGAGTGTACACGGGGGAACTACAGATACGCAGTATTTT.

This chain uses TRBV9 with TRBJ2-7; perhaps D is TRBD1 or TRBD2 (5 bases each). The V gene lost 4 bases and the J gene lost 4 bases, with 12 bases spanning the gap. The CDR3 runs 13 residues. CDR1 and CDR2 from the germline V gene are SGDLS and YYNGEE. CDR3 nucleotides: TGTGCCAGCAGCTCGGGGCCACGGTACGAGCAGTACTTC. Amino acid sequence: CASSSGPRYEQYF.

The rearrangement joins TRBV4-2 to TRBJ1-5; 7 bases match TRBD1. This CDR3 region has 18 residues. Germline V gene lookup returns CDR1 LGHNA and CDR2 YNFKEQ. Unmatched junction bases numbered 11, after V lost 1 base and J lost 2 bases. The CDR3 loop is CASSQGTNRGLGNQPQHF. In DNA, the CDR3 is TGTGCCAGCAGCCAAGGAACGAACAGGGGTTTGGGCAATCAGCCCCAGCATTTT.

The chain couples TRBV2 to TRBJ1-2, with 8 bases matching TRBD1. CDR3 length equals 14 residues. Germline V gene data show CDR1 as SNHLY and CDR2 as FYNNEI. V lost 7 bases to trimming and J lost 5 bases; unmatched junction nucleotides: 9. The CDR3: CASIGFRQGYGYTF. In DNA form, the CDR3 reads TGTGCCAGCATAGGATTTCGACAGGGGTATGGCTACACCTTC.